One T cell receptor beta chain is described in this entry. The antigen is not known. This sample was taken from a study of spatial heterogeneity in lung cancer. Study-wide results and caveats: The study found that expanded intratumoral alpha and beta TCR counts tracked tumor mutation counts. Tallies of expanded TCRs, which were sorted into ubiquitous and regional groups, correlated with counts of ubiquitous and regional nonsynonymous mutations, respectively.

This sample's time point: sample taken at primary tumor resection. TCRs were sequenced from unsorted whole RNA of tumor, nontumor lung or PBMC. TCRdb processed the 5' RACE reads anew with MiXCR; each CDR3 protein has one entry. This sample has 2,500 to 3,500 distinct CDR3 sequences; under 8% occur once, and the top ten carry about 34%. The CDR3 length is 16 residues. V shed 9 bases, J shed 8 bases, and the junction held 10 bases outside the gene matches. Germline CDR1 is LNHDA and CDR2 is SQIVND (reference sequence). This receptor was identified in a male donor with early-stage non-small cell lung cancer. This material consisted of lung tumor tissue, taken at surgery. V usage is TRBV19 and J usage is TRBJ2-1; 16 bases align to TRBD2. The CDR3 protein is CARSFGTSGRVYEQFF. CDR3 sequence (DNA): TGTGCCAGGAGCTTCGGGACTAGCGGGAGGGTCTATGAGCAGTTCTTC. The whole variable domain, filled in from reference TRBV19 and TRBJ2-1, reads DGGITQSPKYLFRKEGQNVTLSCEQNLNHDAMYWYRQDPGQGLRLIYYSQIVNDFQKGDIAEGYSVSREKKESFPLTVTSAQKNPTAFYLCARSFGTSGRVYEQFFGPGTRLTVL.